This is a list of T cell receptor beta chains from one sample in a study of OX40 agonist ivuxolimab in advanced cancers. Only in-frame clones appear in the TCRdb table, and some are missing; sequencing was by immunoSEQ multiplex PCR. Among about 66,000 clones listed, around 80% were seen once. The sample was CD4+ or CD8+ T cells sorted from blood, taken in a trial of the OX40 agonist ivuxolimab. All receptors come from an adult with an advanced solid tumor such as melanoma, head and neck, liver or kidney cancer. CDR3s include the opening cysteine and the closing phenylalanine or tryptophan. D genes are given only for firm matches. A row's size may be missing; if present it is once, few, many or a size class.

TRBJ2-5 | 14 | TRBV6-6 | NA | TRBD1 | TGTGCCAGCGGAAGAACAGGGGGCCGGGAGACCCAGTACTTC | CASGRTGGRETQYF
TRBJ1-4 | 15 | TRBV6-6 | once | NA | TGTGCCAGCAGCCCAAGTGGGGGGGGCTTTGAAAAACTGTTTTTT | CASSPSGGGFEKLFF
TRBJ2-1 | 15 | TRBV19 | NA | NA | TGTGCCAGTAGTATAGGTACAGGGGACTGGGATGAGCAGTTCTTC | CASSIGTGDWDEQFF
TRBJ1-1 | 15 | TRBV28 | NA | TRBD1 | TGTGCCAGCAGTCTAGCGCAGGGGGAGAACACTGAAGCTTTCTTT | CASSLAQGENTEAFF
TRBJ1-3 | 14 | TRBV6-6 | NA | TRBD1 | TGTGCCAGCAGTTACGGGGTTGCAGGGGGCACCATATATTTT | CASSYGVAGGTIYF
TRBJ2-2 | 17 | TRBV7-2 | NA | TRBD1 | TGTGCCAGCAGCTGGGGCACCGGGACAGGGGGCTTCGGGGAGCTGTTTTTT | CASSWGTGTGGFGELFF
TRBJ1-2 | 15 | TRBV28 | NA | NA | TGTGCCAGCATTAGTTTTGCCTCGGCGGACTATGGCTACACCTTC | CASISFASADYGYTF
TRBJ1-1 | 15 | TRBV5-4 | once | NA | TGTGCCAGCAGACCCAGGGGAGACGGAAACACTGAAGCTTTCTTT | CASRPRGDGNTEAFF
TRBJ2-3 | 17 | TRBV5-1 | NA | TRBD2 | TGCGCCAGCAGCTTGTTTTCCAGCGGGAGTATCCAAGATACGCAGTATTTT | CASSLFSSGSIQDTQYF
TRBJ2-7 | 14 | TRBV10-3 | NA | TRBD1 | TGTGCCATCAGTCCGGTGGGTAGGGGGCGCGAGCAGTACTTC | CAISPVGRGREQYF
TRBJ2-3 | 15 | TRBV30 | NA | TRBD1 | TGTGCCTGGAGTGTCTGGGACAGGGGTACAGATACGCAGTATTTT | CAWSVWDRGTDTQYF
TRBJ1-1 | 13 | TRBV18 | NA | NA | TGTGCCAGCTCACCACAGGGCTACACTGAAGCTTTCTTT | CASSPQGYTEAFF
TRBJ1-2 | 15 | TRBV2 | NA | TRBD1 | TGTGCCAGCACAAGACAGGGGGGCGTTAACTATGGCTACACCTTC | CASTRQGGVNYGYTF
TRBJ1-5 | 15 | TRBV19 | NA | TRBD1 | TGTGCCAGTACCAGGACAGGCGCTAGCAATCAGCCCCAGCATTTT | CASTRTGASNQPQHF
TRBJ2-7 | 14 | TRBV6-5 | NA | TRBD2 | TGTGCCAGCAGTTACGCGGGAGAAGACTACGAGCAGTACTTC | CASSYAGEDYEQYF
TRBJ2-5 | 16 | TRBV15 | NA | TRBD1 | TGTGCCACCAGCAGGACCCGAGACAGGGTTACAGAGGCCCAGTACTTC | CATSRTRDRVTEAQYF
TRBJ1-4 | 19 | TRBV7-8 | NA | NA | TGTGCCAGCAGCCGCGACCCGAGGGGGAGCGGCGCAACTAATGAAAAACTGTTTTTT | CASSRDPRGSGATNEKLFF